This T cell receptor (beta chain) was sequenced for a study of shared clonotypes between healthy human individuals. About the research overall: Every donor yielded three CD4 naive, three CD4 memory, two CD8 naive and one CD8 memory plate.

J lost 4 bases, V lost 6 bases, and 10 bases had no gene match. Germline CDR1 reads MNHNY; CDR2 reads SVGAGI (reference sequence). The CDR3 spans 15 residues. About this clone itself: Its antigen is still unknown.

On sorted subsets, replicate PCRs used approximately 190 ng DNA, or 27,000 or so T cell genomes. Clones were sequenced by immunoSEQ multiplex PCR, and TCRdb holds only the in-frame ones, with some missing. In the table there are 900,000 to 1,200,000 clones, 70% to 80% of which are singletons. Notes on the study in general: It was the few donors that limited the genetic and exposure-history diversity represented. A few donors had around 5% of their naive CD4 clonotypes in common.

This rearrangement joins TRBV6-6 to TRBJ1-1; 8 bases line up with TRBD1. This sequence originates from a man younger than 35 in good health. Some clones in this sample may be carry-over from other donors' samples. Material for sequencing was memory CD4+ T cells from PBMCs. Documented subset: CD45RA-negative fraction. The CDR3 nucleotides are TGTGCCAGCAGGCCGCCGACAGGGGAAAGCACTGAAGCTTTCTTT. Its translation: CASRPPTGESTEAFF.